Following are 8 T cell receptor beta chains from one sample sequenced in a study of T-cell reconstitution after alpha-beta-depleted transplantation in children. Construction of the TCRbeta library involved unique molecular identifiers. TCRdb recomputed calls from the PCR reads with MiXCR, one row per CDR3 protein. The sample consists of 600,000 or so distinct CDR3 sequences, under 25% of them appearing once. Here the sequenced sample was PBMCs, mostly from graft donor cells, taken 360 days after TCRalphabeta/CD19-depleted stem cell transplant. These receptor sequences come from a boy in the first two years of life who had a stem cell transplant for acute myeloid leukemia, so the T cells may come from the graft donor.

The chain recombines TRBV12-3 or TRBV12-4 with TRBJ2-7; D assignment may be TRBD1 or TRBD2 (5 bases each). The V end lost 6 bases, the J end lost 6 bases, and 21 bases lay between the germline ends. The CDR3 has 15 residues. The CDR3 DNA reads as TGTGCCAGCAGCCCCTCCGGGGCTTGGGCCCTCGAGCAGTACTTC. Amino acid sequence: CASSPSGAWALEQYF.

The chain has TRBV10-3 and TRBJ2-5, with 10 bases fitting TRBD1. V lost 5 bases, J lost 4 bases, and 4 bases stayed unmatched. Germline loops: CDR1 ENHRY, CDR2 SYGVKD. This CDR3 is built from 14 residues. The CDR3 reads CAISPRDRGETQYF. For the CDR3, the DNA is TGTGCCATCAGTCCCCGGGACAGGGGAGAGACCCAGTACTTC.

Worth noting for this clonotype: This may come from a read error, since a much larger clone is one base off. DNA for the CDR3: TGCGCCAGCAGCCCCGGGACTAGCGGGGAAGAGACCCAGTACTTC. Translation: CASSPGTSGEETQYF. The chain couples TRBV5-1 to TRBJ2-5; 13 bases line up with TRBD2. V dropped 4 bases and J dropped 3; count of bases not matched to a gene: 3. The CDR3 is made up of 15 amino acids. Germline lookup yields CDR1 SGHRS and CDR2 YFSETQ.

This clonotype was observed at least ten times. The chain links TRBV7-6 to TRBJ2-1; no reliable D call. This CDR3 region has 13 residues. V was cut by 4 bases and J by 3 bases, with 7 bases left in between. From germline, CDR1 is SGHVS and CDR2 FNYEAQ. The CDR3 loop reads CASSSDFYNEQFF. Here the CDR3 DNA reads TGTGCCAGCAGCTCCGACTTCTACAATGAGCAGTTCTTC.

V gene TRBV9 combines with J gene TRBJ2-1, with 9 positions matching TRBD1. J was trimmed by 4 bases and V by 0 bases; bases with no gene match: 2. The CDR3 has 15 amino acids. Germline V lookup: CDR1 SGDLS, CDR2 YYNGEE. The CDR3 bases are TGTGCCAGCAGCGTAGGACAGGGGGGATACAATGAGCAGTTCTTC. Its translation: CASSVGQGGYNEQFF.

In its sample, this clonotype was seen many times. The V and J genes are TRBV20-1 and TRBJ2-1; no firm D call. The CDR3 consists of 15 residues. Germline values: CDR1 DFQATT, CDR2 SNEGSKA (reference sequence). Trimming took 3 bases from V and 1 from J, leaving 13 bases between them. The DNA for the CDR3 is TGCAGTGCTAGGGGCCGGGTGGAGTCCTACAATGAGCAGTTCTTC. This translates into CSARGRVESYNEQFF.

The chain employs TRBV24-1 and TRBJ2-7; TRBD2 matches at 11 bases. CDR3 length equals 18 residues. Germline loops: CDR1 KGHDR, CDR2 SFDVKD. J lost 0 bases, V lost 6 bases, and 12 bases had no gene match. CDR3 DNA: TGTGCCACCAGTATGAGTCCTAGCGGGGGGTCCCACTCCTACGAGCAGTACTTC. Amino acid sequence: CATSMSPSGGSHSYEQYF.

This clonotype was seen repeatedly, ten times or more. The CDR3 here is CASWSSYEQYV. CDR3 bases: TGTGCCAGCTGGAGCTCCTACGAGCAGTACGTC. The rearrangement links TRBV25-1 to TRBJ2-7; D not resolved. The germline V gene encodes CDR1 MGHDK and CDR2 SYGVNS. The V end was cut by 8 bases, the J end by 0 bases, with 5 bases between. The CDR3 runs 11 residues.